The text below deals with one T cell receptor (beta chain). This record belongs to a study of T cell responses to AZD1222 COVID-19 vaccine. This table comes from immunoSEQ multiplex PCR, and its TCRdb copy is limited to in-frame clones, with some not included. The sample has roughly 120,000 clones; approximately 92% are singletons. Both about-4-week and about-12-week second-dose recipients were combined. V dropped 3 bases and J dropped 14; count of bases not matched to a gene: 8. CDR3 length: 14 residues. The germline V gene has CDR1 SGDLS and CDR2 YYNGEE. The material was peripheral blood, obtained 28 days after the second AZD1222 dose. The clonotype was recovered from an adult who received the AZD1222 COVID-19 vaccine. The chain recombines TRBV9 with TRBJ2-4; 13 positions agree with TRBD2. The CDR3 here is CASSAQLAGGFKYF. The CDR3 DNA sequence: TGTGCCAGCAGCGCCCAACTAGCGGGGGGGTTCAAGTACTTC.